This is a list of T cell receptor beta chains from one sample in a study of spatial heterogeneity in lung cancer. MiXCR, run by TCRdb on the 5' RACE reads, gives a single entry per CDR3 protein. The table includes approximately 1,600 distinct CDR3 sequences, about 25% detected once. The sequenced sample was PBMCs, obtained at surgery. All receptors derive from a male donor with early-stage non-small cell lung cancer. Both conserved end residues are trimmed from each CDR3.

TRBV7-2,TRBJ2-5,ASSLVAPRGTQY
TRBV28,TRBJ2-7,ASRERDRGLEEQY
TRBV7-3,TRBJ2-1,ASSLLGSYNEQF
TRBV18,TRBJ2-7,ASSTGLAGDGEQY
TRBV2,TRBJ1-1,ASSRTGSTTEAF
TRBV7-2,TRBJ2-1,ASSRTRSYNEQF
TRBV5-5,TRBJ2-1,ASSPGDHSSYNEQF
TRBV12-5,TRBJ2-1,ASGLGKKDRHEVNEQF
TRBV19,TRBJ2-2,ASRYGQGAQTGELF
TRBV29-1,TRBJ2-1,SVRRLSGGVNEQF